The rows below give T cell receptor beta chains drawn from one sample of a study of T cell responses to AZD1222 COVID-19 vaccine. TCRdb keeps only in-frame clones here, not all; method: immunoSEQ multiplex PCR. The data hold around 70,000 clones, with roughly 87% observed a single time. The material sequenced was peripheral blood, taken 28 days after the second AZD1222 dose. These receptor sequences come from an adult who received the AZD1222 COVID-19 vaccine. Both conserved end residues are part of each CDR3. The D gene is left open where the match is weak.

>TRBV29-1|TRBD2|TRBJ2-1
CSVEAGGSYNEQFF
>TRBV6-5|.|TRBJ2-1
CASSLRGNEQFF
>TRBV5-1|TRBD1|TRBJ2-4
CASSLGTGERNIQYF
>TRBV7-9|.|TRBJ2-5
CASSLTPETQYF
>TRBV12-5|TRBD1|TRBJ2-7
CASGLGGQGTRYSEQYF
>TRBV3-1/TRBV3-2|TRBD1|TRBJ2-7
CASSQVTSGGPRPPSVEQYF
>TRBV28|TRBD1|TRBJ1-4
CASSRPGQSGEKLFF
>TRBV30|.|TRBJ1-5
CAWSVRGFVSNQPQHF
>TRBV12-3/TRBV12-4|TRBD1|TRBJ1-1
CASSQDRGTEAFF
>TRBV12-5|TRBD1|TRBJ1-1
CASAKGGGTGVSQAFF
>TRBV7-3|.|TRBJ2-3
CASSDEITDTQYF
>TRBV19|TRBD2|TRBJ2-5
CASSGTSGRKETQYF
>TRBV27|.|TRBJ2-2
CASSPWTQRGSGELFF
>TRBV7-6|TRBD1|TRBJ2-7
CASSPIKGQGPYEQYF
>TRBV6-5|.|TRBJ1-1
CASSYSVGRKNTEAFF
>TRBV21-1|.|TRBJ2-3
CASSKVPDIITDTQYF
>TRBV28|TRBD1|TRBJ1-5
CASSLGRGVLGPQHF